The T cell receptor (beta chain) under discussion was sequenced for a study of shared clonotypes between healthy human individuals. Looking at the study overall: Donors, aged 18 to 49, were two women and a few men.

In germline, CDR1 is LGHNA, CDR2 YSLEER. The V end lost 0 bases, the J end lost 0 bases, and 6 bases lay between the germline ends. The CDR3 is 14 residues long. Turning to this clone: Other DNA sequences in this sample translate to the same CDR3.

Genomic DNA from each subset was divided evenly over several immunoSEQ plates. Generated by immunoSEQ multiplex PCR, the TCRdb table keeps only in-frame clones and is missing some. The sample records about 2 million clones, approximately 94% being singletons. CD8 cells regarded as naive lacked CD45RO, were positively chosen for CCR7, and omitted terminally differentiated effector memory CD45RA+ cells. Donors comprised healthy HIV-negative adults lacking recent acute infections or vaccinations. Sequencing used naive CD8+ T cells sorted from blood. This receptor was taken from a man aged 18 to 35 in good health. The chain couples TRBV4-3 to TRBJ2-7; D is undetermined. The CDR3 bases are TGCGCCAGCAGCCAAGATCGCGGCTCCTACGAGCAGTACTTC. Its protein is CASSQDRGSYEQYF.